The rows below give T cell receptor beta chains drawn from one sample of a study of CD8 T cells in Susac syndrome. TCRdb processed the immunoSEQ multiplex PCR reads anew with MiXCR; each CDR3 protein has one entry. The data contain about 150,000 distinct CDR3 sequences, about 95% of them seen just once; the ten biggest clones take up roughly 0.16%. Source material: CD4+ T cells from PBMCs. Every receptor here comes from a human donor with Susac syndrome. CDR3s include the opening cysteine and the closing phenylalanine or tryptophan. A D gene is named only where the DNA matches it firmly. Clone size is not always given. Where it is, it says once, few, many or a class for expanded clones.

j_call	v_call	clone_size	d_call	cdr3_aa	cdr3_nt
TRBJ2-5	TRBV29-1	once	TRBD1	CSVETPGTEVNQETQYF	TGCAGCGTTGAGACCCCCGGGACAGAGGTCAACCAAGAGACCCAGTACTTC
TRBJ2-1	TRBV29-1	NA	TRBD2	CSERSGGPKFNEQFF	TGCAGCGAACGTAGCGGGGGACCCAAATTCAATGAGCAGTTCTTC
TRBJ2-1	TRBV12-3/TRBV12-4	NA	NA	CASSWLWEQFF	TGTGCCAGCAGTTGGTTGTGGGAGCAGTTCTTC
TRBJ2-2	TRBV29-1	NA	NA	CSVGPGKNTGELFF	TGCAGCGTTGGACCAGGGAAGAACACCGGGGAGCTGTTTTTT
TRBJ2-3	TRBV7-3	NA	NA	CASSLGHRTDTQYF	TGTGCCAGCAGCTTGGGACATCGCACAGATACGCAGTATTTT
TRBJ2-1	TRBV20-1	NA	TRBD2	CSARPGTSAHNEQFF	TGCAGTGCTAGACCAGGGACTAGCGCCCACAATGAGCAGTTCTTC
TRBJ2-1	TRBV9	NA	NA	CASSVGPYNEQFF	TGTGCCAGCAGCGTTGGGCCCTACAATGAGCAGTTCTTC
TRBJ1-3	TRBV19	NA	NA	CASRPGSISGNTIYF	TGTGCCAGTAGACCGGGATCAATCTCTGGAAACACCATATATTTT
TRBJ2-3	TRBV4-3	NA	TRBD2	CASSQDGRGEGDTQYF	TGCGCCAGCAGCCAAGATGGGCGGGGGGAAGGAGATACGCAGTATTTT
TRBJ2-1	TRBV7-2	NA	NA	CASSLSVYEQFF	TGTGCCAGCAGCTTATCGGTGTATGAGCAGTTCTTC
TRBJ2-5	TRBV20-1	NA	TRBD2	CSATGLAGQETQYF	TGCAGTGCTACGGGACTAGCGGGTCAAGAGACCCAGTACTTC
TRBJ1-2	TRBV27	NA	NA	CASSSHSGNGYTF	TGTGCCAGCAGTTCCCACAGTGGGAACGGCTACACCTTC
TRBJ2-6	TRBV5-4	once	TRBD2	CASSSGTSGVGRANVLTF	TGTGCCAGCAGCAGCGGGACTAGCGGGGTTGGCCGGGCCAACGTCCTGACTTTC